This TCR beta chain appears in the sequencing data of a study of tumor-infiltrating lymphocytes in localized non-small cell lung cancer. Study results and caveats: T-cell fraction did not differ between immunotypes IM1 and IM2.

TCRdb's table, derived via immunoSEQ multiplex PCR, lists solely in-frame clones and lacks some. The sample holds more than 15,000 clones, over 70% seen once. With respect to this clone: The antigen remains undetermined.

The ends were cut back, 7 bases at V and 1 base at J, with 10 bases in the middle. Germline CDR1 is SNHLY and CDR2 is FYNNEI. There are 13 residues in the CDR3. The origin of this receptor is a human donor with non-small cell lung cancer. The V call is TRBV2, the J call TRBJ1-2; D is undetermined. Sequencing input: lung tumor tissue. The CDR3 sequence: CASMTAGNYGYTF. CDR3 DNA sequence: TGTGCCAGCATGACTGCGGGTAACTATGGCTACACCTTC.